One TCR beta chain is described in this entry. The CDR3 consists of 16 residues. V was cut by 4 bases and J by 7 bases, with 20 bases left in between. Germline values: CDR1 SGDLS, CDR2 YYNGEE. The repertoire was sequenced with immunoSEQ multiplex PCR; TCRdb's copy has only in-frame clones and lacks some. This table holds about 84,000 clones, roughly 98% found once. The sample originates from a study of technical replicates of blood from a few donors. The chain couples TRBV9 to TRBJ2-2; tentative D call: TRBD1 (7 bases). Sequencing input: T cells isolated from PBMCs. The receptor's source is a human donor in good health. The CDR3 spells CASSSRLRGTFGELFF. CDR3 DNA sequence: TGTGCCAGCAGCTCACGGCTCAGGGGGACTTTCGGGGAGCTGTTTTTT.